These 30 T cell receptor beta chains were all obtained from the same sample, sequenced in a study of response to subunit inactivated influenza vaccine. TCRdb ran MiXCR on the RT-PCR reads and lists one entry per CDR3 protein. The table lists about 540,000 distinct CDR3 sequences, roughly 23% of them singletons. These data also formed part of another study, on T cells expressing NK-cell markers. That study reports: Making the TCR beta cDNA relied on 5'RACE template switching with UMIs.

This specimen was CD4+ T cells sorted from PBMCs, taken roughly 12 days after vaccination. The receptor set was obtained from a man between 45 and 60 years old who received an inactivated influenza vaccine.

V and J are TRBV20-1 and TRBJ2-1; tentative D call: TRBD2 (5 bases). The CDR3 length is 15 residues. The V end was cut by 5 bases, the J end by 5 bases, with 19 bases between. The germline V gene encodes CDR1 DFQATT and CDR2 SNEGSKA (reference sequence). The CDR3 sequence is CSAPTPSGVDNEQFF. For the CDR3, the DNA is TGCAGTGCTCCCACACCCAGCGGAGTTGACAATGAGCAGTTCTTC.

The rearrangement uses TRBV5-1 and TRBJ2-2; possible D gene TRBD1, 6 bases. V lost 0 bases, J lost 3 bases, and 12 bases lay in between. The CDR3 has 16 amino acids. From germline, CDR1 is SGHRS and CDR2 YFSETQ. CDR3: CASSLAGRGDTGELFF. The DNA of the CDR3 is TGCGCCAGCAGCTTGGCCGGCAGGGGAGACACCGGGGAGCTGTTTTTT.

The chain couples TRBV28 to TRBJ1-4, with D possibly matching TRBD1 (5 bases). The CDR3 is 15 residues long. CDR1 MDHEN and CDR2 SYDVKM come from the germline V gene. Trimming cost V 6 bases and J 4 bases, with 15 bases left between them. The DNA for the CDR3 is TGTGCCAGCAGCCTCACGGGGCACGGTAATGAAAAACTGTTTTTT. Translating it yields CASSLTGHGNEKLFF.

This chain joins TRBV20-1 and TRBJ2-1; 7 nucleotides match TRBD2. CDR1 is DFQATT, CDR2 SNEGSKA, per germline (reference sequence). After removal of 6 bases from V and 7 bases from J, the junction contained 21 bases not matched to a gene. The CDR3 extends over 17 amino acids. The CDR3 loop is CSAPGEWAGVGSNEQFF. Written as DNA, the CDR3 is TGCAGTGCCCCGGGGGAGTGGGCGGGAGTGGGTTCAAATGAGCAGTTCTTC.

CDR3 in amino acids: CASSLYSGRTYNEQFF. CDR3 DNA: TGTGCCAGCAGCTTATATAGCGGTAGGACCTACAATGAGCAGTTCTTC. This sequence joins TRBV7-3 and TRBJ2-1; possible D gene TRBD2, 6 bases. The germline V gene has CDR1 SGHTA and CDR2 FQGTGA. This CDR3 comprises 16 residues. Between the trimmed V and J ends, which lost 2 bases and 2 bases, there was a span of 13 bases.

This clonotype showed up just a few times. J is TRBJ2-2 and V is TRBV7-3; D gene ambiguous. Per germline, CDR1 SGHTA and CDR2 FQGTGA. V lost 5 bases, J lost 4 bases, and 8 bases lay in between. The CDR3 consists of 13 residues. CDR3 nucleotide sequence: TGTGCCAGCAGCGAGTCGAGCACCGGGGAGCTGTTTTTT. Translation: CASSESSTGELFF.

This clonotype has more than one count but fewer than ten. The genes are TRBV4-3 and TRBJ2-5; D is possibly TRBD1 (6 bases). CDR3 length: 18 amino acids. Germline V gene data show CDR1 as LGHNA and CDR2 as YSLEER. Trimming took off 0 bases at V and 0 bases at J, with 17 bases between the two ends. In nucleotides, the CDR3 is TGCGCCAGCAGCCAAGATGTAAGTCGGACAGCGTACCAAGAGACCCAGTACTTC. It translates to CASSQDVSRTAYQETQYF.

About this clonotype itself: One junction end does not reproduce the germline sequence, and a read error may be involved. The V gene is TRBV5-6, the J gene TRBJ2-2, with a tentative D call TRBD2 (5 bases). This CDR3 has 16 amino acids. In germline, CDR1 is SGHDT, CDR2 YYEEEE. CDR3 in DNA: TGTGCCAGCAGCTTGTTGTTGGCATCGAACACCGGGGAGCTGCTTTTT. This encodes CASSLLLASNTGELLF.

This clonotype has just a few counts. The CDR3 reads CASSQARGRTNEKLFF. CDR3 coding DNA: TGTGCCAGCAGCCAGGCCCGAGGCCGGACTAATGAAAAACTGTTTTTT. The chain is built from TRBV3-1 and TRBJ1-4; D is unresolved. The V and J ends lost 3 bases and 2 bases respectively, with 13 bases between them. This CDR3 has 16 amino acids. Germline CDR1 LGHDT, CDR2 YNNKEL (reference sequence).

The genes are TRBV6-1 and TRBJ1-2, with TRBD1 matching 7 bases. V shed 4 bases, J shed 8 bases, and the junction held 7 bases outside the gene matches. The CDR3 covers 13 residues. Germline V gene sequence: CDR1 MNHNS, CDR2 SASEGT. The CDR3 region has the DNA TGTGCCAGCAGTGTGTCGGGACAGCCGGGCTACACCTTC. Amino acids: CASSVSGQPGYTF.

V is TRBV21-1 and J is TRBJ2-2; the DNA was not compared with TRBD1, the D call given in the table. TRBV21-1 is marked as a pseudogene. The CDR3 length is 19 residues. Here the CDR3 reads CASSSKRGGQGANTGELFF. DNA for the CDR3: TGTGCCAGCAGCTCAAAGAGGGGAGGACAGGGGGCGAACACCGGGGAGCTGTTTTTT.

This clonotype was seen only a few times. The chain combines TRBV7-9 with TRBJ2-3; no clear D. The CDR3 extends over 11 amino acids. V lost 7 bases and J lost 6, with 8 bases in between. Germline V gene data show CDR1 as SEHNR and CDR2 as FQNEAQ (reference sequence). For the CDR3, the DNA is TGTGCCAGCATTCCGGCGGATACGCAGTATTTT. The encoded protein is CASIPADTQYF.

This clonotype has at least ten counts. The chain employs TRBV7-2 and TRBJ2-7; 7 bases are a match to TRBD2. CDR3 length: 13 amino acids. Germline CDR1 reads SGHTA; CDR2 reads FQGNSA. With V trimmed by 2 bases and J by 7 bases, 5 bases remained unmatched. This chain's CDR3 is CASSLRLAREQYF. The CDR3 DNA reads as TGTGCCAGCAGCTTAAGACTAGCTCGTGAGCAGTACTTC. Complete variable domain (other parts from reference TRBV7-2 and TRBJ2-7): GAGVSQSPSNKVTEKGKDVELRCDPISGHTALYWYRQSLGQGLEFLIYFQGNSAPDKSGLPSDRFSAERTGGSVSTLTIQRTQQEDSAVYLCASSLRLAREQYFGPGTRLTVT.

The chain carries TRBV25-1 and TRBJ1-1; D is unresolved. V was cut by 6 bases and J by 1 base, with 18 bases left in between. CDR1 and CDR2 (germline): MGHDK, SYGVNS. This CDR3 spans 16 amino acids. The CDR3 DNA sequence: TGTGCCAGCAGCCACCGCCTAATCCGCGGGAACACTGAAGCTTTCTTT. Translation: CASSHRLIRGNTEAFF.

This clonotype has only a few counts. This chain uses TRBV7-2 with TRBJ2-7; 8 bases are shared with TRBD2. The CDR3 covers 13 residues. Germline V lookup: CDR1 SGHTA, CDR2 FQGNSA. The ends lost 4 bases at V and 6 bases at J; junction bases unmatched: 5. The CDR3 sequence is CASSWAGGSEQYF. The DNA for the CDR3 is TGTGCCAGCAGCTGGGCGGGGGGTTCCGAGCAGTACTTC.

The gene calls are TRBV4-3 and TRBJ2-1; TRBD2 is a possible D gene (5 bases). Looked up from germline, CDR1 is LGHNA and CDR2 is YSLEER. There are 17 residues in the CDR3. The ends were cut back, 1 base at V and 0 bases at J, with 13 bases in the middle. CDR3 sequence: CASSQAGWESSYNEQFF. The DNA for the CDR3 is TGCGCCAGCAGCCAAGCAGGTTGGGAGAGCTCCTACAATGAGCAGTTCTTC.

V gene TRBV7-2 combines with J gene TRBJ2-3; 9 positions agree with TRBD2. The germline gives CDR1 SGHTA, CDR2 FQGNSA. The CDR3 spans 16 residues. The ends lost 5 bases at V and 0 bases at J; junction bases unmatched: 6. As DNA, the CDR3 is TGTGCCAGCAGCGAAATAGCGGGAGTGAGCACAGATACGCAGTATTTT. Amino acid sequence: CASSEIAGVSTDTQYF.

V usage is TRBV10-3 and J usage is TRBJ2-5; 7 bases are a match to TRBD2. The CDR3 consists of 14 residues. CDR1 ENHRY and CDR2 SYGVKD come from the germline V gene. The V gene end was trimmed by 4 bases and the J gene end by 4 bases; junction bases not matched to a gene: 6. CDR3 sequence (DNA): TGTGCCATCAGTGGGGGGGGGTCGGCAGAGACCCAGTACTTC. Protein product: CAISGGGSAETQYF.

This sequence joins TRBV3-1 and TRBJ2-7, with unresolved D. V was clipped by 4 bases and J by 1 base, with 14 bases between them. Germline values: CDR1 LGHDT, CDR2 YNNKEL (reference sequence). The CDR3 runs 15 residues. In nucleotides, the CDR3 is TGTGCCAGCAGCCCAGCTTATAAGAAGTCCTACGAGCAGTACTTC. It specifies CASSPAYKKSYEQYF.

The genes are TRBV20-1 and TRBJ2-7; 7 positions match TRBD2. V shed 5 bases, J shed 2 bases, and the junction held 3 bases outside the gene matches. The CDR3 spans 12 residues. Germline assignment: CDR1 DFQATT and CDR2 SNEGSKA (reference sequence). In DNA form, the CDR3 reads TGCAGTGCTCAGCGGGATCCCTACGAGCAGTACTTC. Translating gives CSAQRDPYEQYF.

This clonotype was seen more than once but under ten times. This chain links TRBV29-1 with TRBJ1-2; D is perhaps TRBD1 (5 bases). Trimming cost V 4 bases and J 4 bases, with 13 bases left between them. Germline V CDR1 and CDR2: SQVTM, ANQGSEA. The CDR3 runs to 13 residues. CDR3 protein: CSVVGGIGYGYTF. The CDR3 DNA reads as TGCAGCGTTGTTGGGGGGATCGGCTATGGCTACACCTTC.

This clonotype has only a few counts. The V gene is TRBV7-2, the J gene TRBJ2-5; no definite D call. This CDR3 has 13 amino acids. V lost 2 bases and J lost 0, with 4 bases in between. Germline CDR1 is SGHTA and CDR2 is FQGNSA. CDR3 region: CASSLSHQETQYF. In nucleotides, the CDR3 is TGTGCCAGCAGCTTATCTCACCAAGAGACCCAGTACTTC.

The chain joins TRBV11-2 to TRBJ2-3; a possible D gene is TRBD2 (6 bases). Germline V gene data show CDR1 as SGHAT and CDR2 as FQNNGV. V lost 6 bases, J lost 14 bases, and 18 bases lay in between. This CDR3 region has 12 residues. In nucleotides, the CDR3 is TGTGCCAGCAGTGCGACCGCCGGGGGATGGTATTTT. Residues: CASSATAGGWYF.

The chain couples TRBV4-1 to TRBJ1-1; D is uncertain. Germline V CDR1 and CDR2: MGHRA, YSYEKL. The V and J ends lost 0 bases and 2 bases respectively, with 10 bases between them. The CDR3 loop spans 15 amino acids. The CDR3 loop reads CASSQDGQPNTEAFF. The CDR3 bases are TGCGCCAGCAGCCAAGATGGGCAGCCAAACACTGAAGCTTTCTTT.

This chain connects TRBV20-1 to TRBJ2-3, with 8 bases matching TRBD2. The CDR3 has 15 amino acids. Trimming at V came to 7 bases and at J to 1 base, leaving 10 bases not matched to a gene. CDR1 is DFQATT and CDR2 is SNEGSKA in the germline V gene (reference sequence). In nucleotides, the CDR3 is TGCAGTGGCCTTCATACTAGCGGACGCACAGATACGCAGTATTTT. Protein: CSGLHTSGRTDTQYF.

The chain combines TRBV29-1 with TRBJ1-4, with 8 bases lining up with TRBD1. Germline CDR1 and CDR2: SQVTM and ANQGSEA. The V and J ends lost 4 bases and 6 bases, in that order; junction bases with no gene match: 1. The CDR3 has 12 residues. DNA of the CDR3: TGCAGCGTTGCAGGGGGCGATGAAAAACTGTTTTTT. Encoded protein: CSVAGGDEKLFF.

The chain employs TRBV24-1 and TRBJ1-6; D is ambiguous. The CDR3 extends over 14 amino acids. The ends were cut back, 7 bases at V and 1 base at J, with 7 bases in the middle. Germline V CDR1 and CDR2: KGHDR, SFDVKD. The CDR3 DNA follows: TGTGCCACCAGCAGAGTTTCCTATAATTCACCCCTCCACTTT. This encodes CATSRVSYNSPLHF.

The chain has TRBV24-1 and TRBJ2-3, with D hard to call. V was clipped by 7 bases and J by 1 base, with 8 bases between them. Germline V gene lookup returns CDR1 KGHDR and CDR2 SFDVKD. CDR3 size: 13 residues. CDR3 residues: CATSQQGTDTQYF. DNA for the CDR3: TGTGCCACCAGCCAGCAGGGCACAGATACGCAGTATTTT.

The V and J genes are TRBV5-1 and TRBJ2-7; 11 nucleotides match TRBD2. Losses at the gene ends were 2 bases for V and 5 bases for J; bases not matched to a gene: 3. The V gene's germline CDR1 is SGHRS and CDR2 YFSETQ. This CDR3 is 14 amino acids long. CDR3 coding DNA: TGCGCCAGCAGCTTTATAGCGGGAGGGAACGAGCAGTACTTC. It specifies CASSFIAGGNEQYF.

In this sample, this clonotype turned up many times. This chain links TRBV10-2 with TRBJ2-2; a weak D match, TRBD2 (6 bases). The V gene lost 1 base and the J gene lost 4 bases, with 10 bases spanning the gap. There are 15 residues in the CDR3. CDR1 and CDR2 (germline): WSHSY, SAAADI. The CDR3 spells CASSELAALTGELFF. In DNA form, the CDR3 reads TGCGCCAGCAGTGAGTTAGCGGCTCTCACCGGGGAGCTGTTTTTT.